Sequencing of this TCR beta chain was carried out in a study of T cells in Graves' hyperthyroidism and ophthalmopathy. General study findings and limits: Blood held most thyroid clonotypes expanded above 0.001 frequency.

This CDR3 comprises 14 residues. The junction had 2 bases not matched to a gene; V was cut back by 5 bases and J by 4 bases. RNA transcripts gave rise to amplified TCR beta CDR3 regions. With the HTBI primer set, the TCR CDR3 went through a first round of RT-PCR. TCRdb fed the multiplex PCR reads into MiXCR, producing one record per CDR3 protein. The repertoire includes about 340,000 distinct CDR3 sequences, 15% to 20% of them detected once, and around 54% sits in the top ten. The definition of stable Graves' hyperthyroidism was no ophthalmopathy progression within 18 months. This clonotype came up many times. What it binds is unknown.

The sequence was obtained from a woman in her fifties or sixties with Graves' hyperthyroidism. The sample was blood. The gene calls are TRBV12-3 or TRBV12-4 and TRBJ1-2; 12 nucleotides line up with TRBD1. CDR3 in amino acids: CASSPGQGAYGYTF. CDR3 nucleotides: TGTGCCAGCAGTCCGGGACAGGGGGCCTATGGCTACACCTTC.